This passage covers 2 T cell receptor beta chains from one sample sequenced in a study of patients and donors after allogeneic stem cell transplantation. TCRdb reprocessed the RT-PCR reads with MiXCR, giving one entry per CDR3 protein. The table has 85,000 to 90,000 distinct CDR3 sequences, roughly 52% seen once. Sample: blood, either unsorted or a sorted T cell fraction (not recorded which). These receptors all stem from a human donor who was either an allogeneic HSCT recipient or a stem cell or donor lymphocyte infusion donor (not recorded which). It is not recorded whose cells these are; they may come from a transplant donor.

The rearrangement links TRBV2 to TRBJ2-5; 12 bases line up with TRBD2. The CDR3 length is 17 residues. V was clipped by 6 bases and J by 5 bases; unmatched bases: 13. Germline values: CDR1 SNHLY, CDR2 FYNNEI. This chain's CDR3 is CASSLLAGGPAWETQYF. The CDR3 nucleotides read TGTGCCAGCAGCCTTCTAGCGGGAGGGCCAGCCTGGGAGACCCAGTACTTC.

The table lists this clonotype with a few counts. This chain uses TRBV28 with TRBJ1-1; 8 bases are shared with TRBD1. Germline V gene lookup returns CDR1 MDHEN and CDR2 SYDVKM. The CDR3 totals 14 residues. The V gene end was trimmed by 1 base and the J gene end by 7 bases; junction bases not matched to a gene: 5. Written as DNA, the CDR3 is TGTGCCAGCAGTTTATTCGGGACAGGAATTGAAGCTTTCTTT. It translates to CASSLFGTGIEAFF.